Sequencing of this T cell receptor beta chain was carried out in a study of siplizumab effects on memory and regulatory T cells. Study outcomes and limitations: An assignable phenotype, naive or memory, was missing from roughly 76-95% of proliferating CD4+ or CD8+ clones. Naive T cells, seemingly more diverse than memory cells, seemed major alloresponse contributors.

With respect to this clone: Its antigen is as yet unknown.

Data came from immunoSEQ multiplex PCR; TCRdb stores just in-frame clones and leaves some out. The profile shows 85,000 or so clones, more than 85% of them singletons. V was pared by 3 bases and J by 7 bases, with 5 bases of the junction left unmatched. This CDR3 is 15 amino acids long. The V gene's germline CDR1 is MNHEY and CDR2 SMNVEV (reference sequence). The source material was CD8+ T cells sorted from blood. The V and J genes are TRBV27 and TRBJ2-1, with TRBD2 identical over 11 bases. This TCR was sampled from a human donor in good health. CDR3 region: CASSFSLAGVNEQFF. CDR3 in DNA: TGTGCCAGCAGTTTCTCACTAGCGGGAGTTAATGAGCAGTTCTTC.